The T cell receptor (beta chain) described here comes from a study of T cell changes during pregnancy in multiple sclerosis. The CDR3 is made up of 15 amino acids. V lost 9 bases to trimming and J lost 0 bases; unmatched junction nucleotides: 8. In germline, CDR1 is LNHDA, CDR2 SQIVND (reference sequence). Repertoires were generated with immunoSEQ multiplex PCR, while TCRdb's copy carries only in-frame clones and drops some. Of about 40,000 clones detected, 92% appear once; the ten largest clones hold 0.7% to 1%. This sequence joins TRBV19 and TRBJ1-1; 9 bases are a match to TRBD1. The TCR comes from a female donor with multiple sclerosis, enrolled in a pregnancy study. The sample consisted of CD4+ T cells from peripheral blood mononuclear cells, taken before pregnancy. CDR3 nucleotides: TGTGCCAGCCACCGGGACAGGGTTATGAACACTGAAGCTTTCTTT. It specifies CASHRDRVMNTEAFF.